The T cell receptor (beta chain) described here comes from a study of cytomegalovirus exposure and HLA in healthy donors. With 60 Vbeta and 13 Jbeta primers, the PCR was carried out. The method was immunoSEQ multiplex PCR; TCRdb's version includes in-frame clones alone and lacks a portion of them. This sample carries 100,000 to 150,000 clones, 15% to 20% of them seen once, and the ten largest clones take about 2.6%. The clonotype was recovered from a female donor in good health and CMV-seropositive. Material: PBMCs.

The CDR3 DNA is TGTGCCAGCAGCGCAAGATTAGGGGTATCCTACGAGCAGTACTTC. Its protein is CASSARLGVSYEQYF. This sequence joins TRBV9 and TRBJ2-7; D is possibly TRBD1 (5 bases). The CDR3 has 15 residues. The germline CDR1 and CDR2 sequences are SGDLS and YYNGEE. V lost 3 bases and J lost 1, with 14 bases in between.